These 15 T cell receptor beta chains were all obtained from the same sample, sequenced in a study of cytomegalovirus exposure and HLA in healthy donors. The repertoire was sequenced with immunoSEQ multiplex PCR; TCRdb's copy has only in-frame clones and lacks some. The sample carries roughly 50,000 clones, around nine tenths recorded once. Sample: PBMCs. These receptors were obtained from a woman aged 18-29 years in good health and CMV-seropositive.

The chain recombines TRBV4-2 with TRBJ2-4, with TRBD1 as a possible D gene (6 bases). The CDR3 has 14 residues. Germline V gives CDR1 LGHNA, CDR2 YNFKEQ. V was trimmed by 3 bases and J by 6 bases, leaving 12 bases between them. CDR3 loop: CASSHLGALNIQYF. The CDR3 nucleotides are TGTGCCAGCAGCCATCTGGGGGCTTTAAACATTCAGTACTTC.

V usage is TRBV6-5 and J usage is TRBJ1-1, with 7 bases matching TRBD1. V dropped 9 bases and J dropped 1; count of bases not matched to a gene: 5. The CDR3 length is 13 residues. From germline, CDR1 is MNHEY and CDR2 SVGAGI. CDR3 loop: CASLRTGNTEAFF. Here the CDR3 DNA reads TGTGCCAGTCTCCGGACAGGGAACACTGAAGCTTTCTTT.

As DNA, the CDR3 is TGTGCCAGCAGCTCTAGCGCTAACTATGGCTACACCTTC. Its protein product is CASSSSANYGYTF. The chain has TRBV7-2 and TRBJ1-2; D is ambiguous. The CDR3 sequence is 13 residues long. Trimming took 4 bases from V and 0 from J, leaving 6 bases between them. The germline V gene has CDR1 SGHTA and CDR2 FQGNSA.

This clone occurred once. The rearrangement joins TRBV5-6 to TRBJ1-2, with 8 nucleotides matching TRBD1. The junction had 10 bases not matched to a gene; V was cut back by 4 bases and J by 8 bases. The germline CDR1 and CDR2 sequences are SGHDT and YYEEEE. CDR3 length: 14 residues. CDR3 nucleotide sequence: TGTGCCAGCAGCCTTCTGGGACAGGCAGAGGGCTACACCTTC. Translating gives CASSLLGQAEGYTF.

The rearrangement uses TRBV28 and TRBJ1-5, with 7 bases matching TRBD1. J was trimmed by 6 bases and V by 4 bases; bases with no gene match: 9. Germline values: CDR1 MDHEN, CDR2 SYDVKM. CDR3 size: 15 residues. The CDR3 spells CASSSIRQGGQPQHF. The CDR3 DNA reads as TGTGCCAGCAGTTCTATTCGACAGGGCGGTCAGCCCCAGCATTTT.

This clone was observed a few times. The chain couples TRBV29-1 to TRBJ2-5; 8 bases line up with TRBD2. J gave up 5 bases and V 0 bases, and 11 bases lay outside the gene matches. CDR1 and CDR2 from the germline V gene are SQVTM and ANQGSEA. The CDR3 is made up of 16 amino acids. The DNA of the CDR3 is TGCAGCGTTGAAGATCTGGGGGTAGCGGGGACGGAGACCCAGTACTTC. Translation gives CSVEDLGVAGTETQYF.

The rearrangement joins TRBV4-2 to TRBJ2-2; no clear D. This CDR3 is built from 15 residues. Germline V gene lookup returns CDR1 LGHNA and CDR2 YNFKEQ. Trimming pared 0 bases from V and 6 bases from J, leaving 11 bases between. CDR3 sequence: CASSQDSVVAGELFF. The DNA of the CDR3 is TGTGCCAGCAGCCAAGATTCGGTGGTCGCCGGGGAGCTGTTTTTT.

The CDR3 region has the DNA TGTGCCAGCAGCTTCTCGGGGGGCGGAGAGACCCAGTACTTC. Amino acids: CASSFSGGGETQYF. The J gene is TRBJ2-5, the V gene TRBV7-3; TRBD2 is a possible D gene (7 bases). The V and J ends lost 3 bases and 4 bases respectively, with 12 bases between them. CDR1 and CDR2 from the germline V gene are SGHTA and FQGTGA. CDR3 size: 14 residues.

The CDR3: CASSGAMNTGELFF. DNA for the CDR3: TGTGCCAGTAGCGGGGCTATGAACACCGGGGAGCTGTTTTTT. The chain combines TRBV6-1 with TRBJ2-2, with 8 bases that match TRBD2. Germline CDR1 reads MNHNS; CDR2 reads SASEGT. The trim removed 9 bases at V and 1 base at J, leaving 4 bases unmatched. The CDR3 has 14 residues.

This clone was picked up a small number of times. This chain connects TRBV27 to TRBJ2-1; 11 bases match TRBD2. CDR3 length: 14 amino acids. Germline trimming cut 6 bases from V and 8 bases from J; bases unmatched to any gene: 6. Germline lookup yields CDR1 MNHEY and CDR2 SMNVEV (reference sequence). The CDR3 region is CASSRSGGAYEQFF. The CDR3 DNA reads as TGTGCCAGCAGCCGTAGCGGGGGGGCCTATGAGCAGTTCTTC.

V gene TRBV5-1 combines with J gene TRBJ1-6; unclear D gene. Trimming stripped 5 bases from V and 9 bases from J, with 15 bases between. CDR3 length: 14 amino acids. The V gene's germline CDR1 is SGHRS and CDR2 YFSETQ. CDR3 DNA sequence: TGCGCCAGCAGATCAACGACCCGAGGTTCACCCCTCCACTTT. Translated, it gives CASRSTTRGSPLHF. Based on the CDR3 plus reference TRBV5-1 and TRBJ1-6, the full variable domain is KAGVTQTPRYLIKTRGQQVTLSCSPISGHRSVSWYQQTPGQGLQFLFEYFSETQRNKGNFPGRFSGRQFSNSRSEMNVSTLELGDSALYLCASRSTTRGSPLHFGNGTRLTVT.

J is TRBJ1-2 and V is TRBV27; TRBD1 agrees at 11 bases. Germline V gene sequence: CDR1 MNHEY, CDR2 SMNVEV (reference sequence). Trimming at V came to 7 bases and at J to 5 bases, leaving 9 bases not matched to a gene. CDR3 length: 15 residues. The CDR3 bases are TGTGCCAGCAAGGGGGGGACAGGGGGAAAATATGGCTACACCTTC. It codes for CASKGGTGGKYGYTF.

This clone came up a few times. V gene TRBV5-1 combines with J gene TRBJ2-2, with D possibly TRBD1 on 6 matching bases. The CDR3 spans 16 residues. Germline-derived CDR1 and CDR2 are SGHRS and YFSETQ. V was shortened by 4 bases and J by 6 bases, with 19 bases between the two germline ends. In nucleotides, the CDR3 is TGCGCCAGCAGCCCAGCCGATTCGACAGGCTCCGGGGAGCTGTTTTTT. Residues: CASSPADSTGSGELFF.

V is TRBV14 and J is TRBJ2-3; 8 bases match TRBD2. The V segment lost 3 bases and the J segment 0 bases; nucleotides outside the gene matches: 5. Germline values: CDR1 SGHDN, CDR2 FVKESK. The CDR3 sequence is 16 residues long. In DNA, the CDR3 is TGTGCCAGCAGCCACCTAGCGGGTACTAGCACAGATACGCAGTATTTT. Encoded protein: CASSHLAGTSTDTQYF.

This clone was counted between two and nine times. The J gene is TRBJ1-5, the V gene TRBV7-9, with D possibly matching TRBD1 (5 bases). Trimming took 5 bases from V and 5 from J, leaving 10 bases between them. The CDR3 length is 13 residues. In germline, CDR1 is SEHNR, CDR2 FQNEAQ (reference sequence). CDR3 sequence reads: CASSIDSDQPQHF. The DNA of the CDR3 is TGTGCCAGCAGCATCGACAGCGATCAGCCCCAGCATTTT.